The sequence of this TCR beta chain was determined in a study of metastatic and nonmetastatic thyroid tumors. Turning to the study itself: The comparison covered peripheral blood and tumor or nodule tissue in malignant and benign thyroid patients. Study observations and caveats: Benign nodules were reported to have significantly lower TCR beta diversity than malignant thyroid tumors, in blood and tumor.

In the original processing: The study took CDR3 differences across clinicopathological groups and made a distant-metastasis classifier for papillary thyroid cancer from them. TCRdb re-called the PCR reads with MiXCR. Clone size and V and J calls follow TCRdb, not the original study. The data contain approximately 65,000 clones, about 4% of them seen just once; the ten biggest clones take up approximately 20%. Germline CDR1 MNHNS, CDR2 SASEGT. CDR3 length: 17 amino acids. Trimming removed 5 bases from V and 4 bases from J; junction bases left unmatched: 10. Thyroid surgery had not been preceded by any treatment in any patient. This clone was counted at least ten times. Its antigen is not identified.

Sequenced material: blood. The rearrangement uses TRBV6-1 and TRBJ2-2, with TRBD2 identical over 10 bases. This TCR derives from a female donor with papillary thyroid cancer or a benign thyroid nodule (not recorded which). Some clones in this sample may be carry-over from other donors' samples. CDR3 nucleotides: TGTGCCAGCAGTTTTTTAGCGGGAGGAGGGGGCACCGGGGAGCTGTTTTTT. It codes for CASSFLAGGGGTGELFF.